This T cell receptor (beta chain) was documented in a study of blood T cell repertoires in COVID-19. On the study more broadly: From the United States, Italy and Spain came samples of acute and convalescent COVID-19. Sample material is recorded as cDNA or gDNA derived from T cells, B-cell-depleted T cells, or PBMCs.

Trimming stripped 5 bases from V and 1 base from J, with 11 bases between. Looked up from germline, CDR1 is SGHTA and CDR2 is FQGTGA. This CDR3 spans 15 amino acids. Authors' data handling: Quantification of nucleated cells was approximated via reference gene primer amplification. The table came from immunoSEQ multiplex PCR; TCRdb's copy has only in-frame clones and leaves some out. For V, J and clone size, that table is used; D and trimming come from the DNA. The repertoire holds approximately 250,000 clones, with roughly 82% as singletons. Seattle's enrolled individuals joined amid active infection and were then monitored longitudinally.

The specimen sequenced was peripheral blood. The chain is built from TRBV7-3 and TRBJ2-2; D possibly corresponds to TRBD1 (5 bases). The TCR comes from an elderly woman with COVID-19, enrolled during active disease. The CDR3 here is CASSRTGQNTGELFF. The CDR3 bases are TGTGCCAGCAGCCGAACCGGACAGAACACCGGGGAGCTGTTTTTT.